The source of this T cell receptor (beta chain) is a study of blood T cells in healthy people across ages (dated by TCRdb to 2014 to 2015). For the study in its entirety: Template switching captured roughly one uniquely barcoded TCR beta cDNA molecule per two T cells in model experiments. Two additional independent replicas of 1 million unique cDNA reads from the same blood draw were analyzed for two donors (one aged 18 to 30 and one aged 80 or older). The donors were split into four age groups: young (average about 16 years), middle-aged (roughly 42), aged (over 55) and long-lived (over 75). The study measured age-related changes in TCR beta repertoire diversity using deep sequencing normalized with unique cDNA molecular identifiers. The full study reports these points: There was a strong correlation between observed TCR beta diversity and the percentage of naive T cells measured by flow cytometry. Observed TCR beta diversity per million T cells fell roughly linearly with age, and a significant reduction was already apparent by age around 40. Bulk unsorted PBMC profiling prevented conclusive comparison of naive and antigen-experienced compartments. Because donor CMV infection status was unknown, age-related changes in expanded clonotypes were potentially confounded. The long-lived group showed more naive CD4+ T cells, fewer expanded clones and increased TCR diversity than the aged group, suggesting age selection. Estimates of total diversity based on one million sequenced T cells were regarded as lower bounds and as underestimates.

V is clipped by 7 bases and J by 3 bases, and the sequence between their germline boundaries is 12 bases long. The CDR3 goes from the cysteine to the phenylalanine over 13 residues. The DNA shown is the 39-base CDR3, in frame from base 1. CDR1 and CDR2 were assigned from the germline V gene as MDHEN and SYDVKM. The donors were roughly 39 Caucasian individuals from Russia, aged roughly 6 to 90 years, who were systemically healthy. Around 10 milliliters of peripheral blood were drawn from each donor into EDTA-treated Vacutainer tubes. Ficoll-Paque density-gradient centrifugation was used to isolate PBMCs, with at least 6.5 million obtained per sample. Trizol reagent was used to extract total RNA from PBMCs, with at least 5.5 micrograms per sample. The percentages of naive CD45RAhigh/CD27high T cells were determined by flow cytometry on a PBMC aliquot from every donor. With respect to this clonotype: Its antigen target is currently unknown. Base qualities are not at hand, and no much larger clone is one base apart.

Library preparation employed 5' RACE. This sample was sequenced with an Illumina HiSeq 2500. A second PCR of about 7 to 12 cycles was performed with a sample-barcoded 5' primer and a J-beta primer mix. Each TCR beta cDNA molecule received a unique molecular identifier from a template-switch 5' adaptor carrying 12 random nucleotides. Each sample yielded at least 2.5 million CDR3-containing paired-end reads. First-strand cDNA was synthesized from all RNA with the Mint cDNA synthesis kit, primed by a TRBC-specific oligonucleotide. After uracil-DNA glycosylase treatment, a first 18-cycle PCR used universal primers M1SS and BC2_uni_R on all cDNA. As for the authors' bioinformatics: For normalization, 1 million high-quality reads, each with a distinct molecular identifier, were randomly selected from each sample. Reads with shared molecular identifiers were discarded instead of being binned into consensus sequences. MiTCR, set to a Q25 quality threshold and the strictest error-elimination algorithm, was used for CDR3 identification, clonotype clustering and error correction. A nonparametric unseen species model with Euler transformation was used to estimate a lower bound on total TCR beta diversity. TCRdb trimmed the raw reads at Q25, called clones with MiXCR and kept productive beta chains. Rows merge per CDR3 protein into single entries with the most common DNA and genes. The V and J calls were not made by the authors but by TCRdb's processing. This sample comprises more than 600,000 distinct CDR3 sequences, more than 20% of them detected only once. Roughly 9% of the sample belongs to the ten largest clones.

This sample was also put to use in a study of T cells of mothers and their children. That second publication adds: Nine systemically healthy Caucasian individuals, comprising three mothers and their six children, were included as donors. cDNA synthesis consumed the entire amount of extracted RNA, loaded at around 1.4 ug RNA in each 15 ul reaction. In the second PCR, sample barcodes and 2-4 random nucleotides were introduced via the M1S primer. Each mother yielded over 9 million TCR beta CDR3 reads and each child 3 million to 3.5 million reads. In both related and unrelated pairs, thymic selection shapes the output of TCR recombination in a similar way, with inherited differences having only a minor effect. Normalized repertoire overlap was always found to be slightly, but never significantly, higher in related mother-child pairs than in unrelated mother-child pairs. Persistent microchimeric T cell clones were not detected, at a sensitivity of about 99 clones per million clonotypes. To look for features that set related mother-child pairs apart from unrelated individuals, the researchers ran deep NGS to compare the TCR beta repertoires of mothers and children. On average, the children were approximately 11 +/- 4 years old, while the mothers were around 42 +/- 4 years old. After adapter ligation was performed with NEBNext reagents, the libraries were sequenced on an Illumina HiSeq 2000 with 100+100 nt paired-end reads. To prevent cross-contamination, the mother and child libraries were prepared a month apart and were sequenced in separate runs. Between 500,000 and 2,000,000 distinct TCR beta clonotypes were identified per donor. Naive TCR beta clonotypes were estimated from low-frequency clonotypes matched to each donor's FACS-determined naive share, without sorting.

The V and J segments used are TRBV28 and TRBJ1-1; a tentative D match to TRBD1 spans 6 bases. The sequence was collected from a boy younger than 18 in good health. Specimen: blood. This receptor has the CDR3 CASMGGAYTEAFF. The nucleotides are TGTGCCAGCATGGGGGGCGCGTACACTGAAGCTTTCTTT.